The clone carrying this TCR beta chain was detected many times. Regions amplified from RNA transcripts were the TCR beta CDR3 regions. The HTBI primer set served for first-round RT-PCR of the TCR CDR3. TCRdb reprocessed the multiplex PCR reads via MiXCR and lists one record per CDR3 protein. The table includes 350,000 to 450,000 distinct CDR3 sequences, approximately 18% detected once. The CDR3 loop spans 15 amino acids. Germline V lookup: CDR1 MDHEN, CDR2 SYDVKM. V was clipped by 5 bases and J by 6 bases; unmatched bases: 11. The record originates from a study of T cells in Graves' hyperthyroidism and ophthalmopathy.

This TCR derives from a woman in her twenties or thirties with Graves' hyperthyroidism that later progressed to Graves' ophthalmopathy. The rearrangement joins TRBV28 to TRBJ2-7, with TRBD1 matching 9 bases. The material sequenced was blood. CDR3 in DNA: TGTGCCAGCAGTCCTCATTGGGACAGGGATCGCGAGCAGTACTTC. Its protein product is CASSPHWDRDREQYF.